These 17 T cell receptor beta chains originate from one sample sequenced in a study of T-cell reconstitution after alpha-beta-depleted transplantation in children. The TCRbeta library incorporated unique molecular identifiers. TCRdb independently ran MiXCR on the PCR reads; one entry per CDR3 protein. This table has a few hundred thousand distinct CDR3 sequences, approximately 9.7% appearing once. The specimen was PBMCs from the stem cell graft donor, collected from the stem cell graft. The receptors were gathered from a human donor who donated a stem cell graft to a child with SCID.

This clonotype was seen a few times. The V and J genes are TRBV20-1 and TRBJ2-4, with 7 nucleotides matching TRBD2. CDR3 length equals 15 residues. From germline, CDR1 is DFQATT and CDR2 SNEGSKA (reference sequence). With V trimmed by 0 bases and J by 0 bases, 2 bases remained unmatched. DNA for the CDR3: TGCAGTGCTAGAGACAGGACTAGAGCCAAAAACATTCAGTACTTC. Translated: CSARDRTRAKNIQYF.

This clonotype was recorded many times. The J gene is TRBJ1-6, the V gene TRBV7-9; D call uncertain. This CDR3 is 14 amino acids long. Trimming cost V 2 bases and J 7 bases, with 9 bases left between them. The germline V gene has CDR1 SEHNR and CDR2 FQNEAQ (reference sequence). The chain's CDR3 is CASSLRDINSPLHF. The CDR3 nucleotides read TGTGCCAGCAGCTTACGAGACATCAATTCACCCCTCCACTTT.

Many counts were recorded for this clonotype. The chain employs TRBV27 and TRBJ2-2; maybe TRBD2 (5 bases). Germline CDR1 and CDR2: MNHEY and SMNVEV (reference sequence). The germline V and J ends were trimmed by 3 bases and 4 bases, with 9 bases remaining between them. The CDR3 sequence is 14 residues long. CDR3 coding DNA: TGTGCCAGCAGTTTCGGGGAGTCCACCGGGGAGCTGTTTTTT. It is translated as CASSFGESTGELFF.

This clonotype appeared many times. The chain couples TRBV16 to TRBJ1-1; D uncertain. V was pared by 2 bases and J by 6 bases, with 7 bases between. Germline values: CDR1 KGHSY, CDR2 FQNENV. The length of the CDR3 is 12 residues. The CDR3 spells CASSQNPAEAFF. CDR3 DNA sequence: TGTGCCAGCAGCCAAAATCCGGCTGAAGCTTTCTTT.

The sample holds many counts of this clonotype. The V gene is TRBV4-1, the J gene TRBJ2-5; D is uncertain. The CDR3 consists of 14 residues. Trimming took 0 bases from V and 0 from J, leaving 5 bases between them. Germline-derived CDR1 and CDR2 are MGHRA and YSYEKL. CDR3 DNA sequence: TGCGCCAGCAGCCAAGACAGGAACCAAGAGACCCAGTACTTC. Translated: CASSQDRNQETQYF.

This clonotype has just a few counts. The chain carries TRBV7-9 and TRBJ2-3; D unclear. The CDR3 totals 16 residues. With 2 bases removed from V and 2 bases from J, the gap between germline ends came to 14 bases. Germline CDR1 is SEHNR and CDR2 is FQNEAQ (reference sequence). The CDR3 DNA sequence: TGTGCCAGCAGCTTATGGGCCCGTAGCCTCACAGATACGCAGTATTTT. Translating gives CASSLWARSLTDTQYF.

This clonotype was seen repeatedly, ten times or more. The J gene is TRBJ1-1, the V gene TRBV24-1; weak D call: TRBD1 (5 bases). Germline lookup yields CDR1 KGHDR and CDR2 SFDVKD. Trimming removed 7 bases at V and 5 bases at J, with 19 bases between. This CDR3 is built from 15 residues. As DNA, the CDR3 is TGTGCCACCAGGGCGGACATAGGAACGGGGACTGAAGCTTTCTTT. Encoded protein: CATRADIGTGTEAFF.

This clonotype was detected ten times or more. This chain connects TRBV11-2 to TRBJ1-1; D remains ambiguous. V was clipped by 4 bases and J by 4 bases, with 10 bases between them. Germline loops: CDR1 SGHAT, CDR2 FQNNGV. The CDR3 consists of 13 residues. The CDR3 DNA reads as TGTGCCAGCAGCTCTTCTGCCGGCACTGAAGCTTTCTTT. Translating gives CASSSSAGTEAFF.

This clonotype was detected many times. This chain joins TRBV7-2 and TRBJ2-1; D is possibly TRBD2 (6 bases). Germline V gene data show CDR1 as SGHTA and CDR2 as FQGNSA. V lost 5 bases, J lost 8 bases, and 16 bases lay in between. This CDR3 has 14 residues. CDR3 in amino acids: CASSAGTSFHEQFF. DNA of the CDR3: TGTGCCAGCAGCGCAGGAACTAGCTTCCATGAGCAGTTCTTC.

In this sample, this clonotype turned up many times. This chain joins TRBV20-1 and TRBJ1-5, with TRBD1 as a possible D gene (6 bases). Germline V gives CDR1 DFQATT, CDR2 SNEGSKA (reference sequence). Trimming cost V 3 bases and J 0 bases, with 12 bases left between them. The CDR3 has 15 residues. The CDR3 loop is CSARTGQSSNQPQHF. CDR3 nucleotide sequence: TGCAGTGCTAGGACGGGACAATCTAGCAATCAGCCCCAGCATTTT.

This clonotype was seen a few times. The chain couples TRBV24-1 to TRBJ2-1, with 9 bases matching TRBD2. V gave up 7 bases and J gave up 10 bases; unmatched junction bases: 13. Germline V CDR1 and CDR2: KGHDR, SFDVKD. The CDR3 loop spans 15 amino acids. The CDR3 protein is CATRGGGGAIWEQFF. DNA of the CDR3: TGTGCCACCAGGGGGGGCGGGGGGGCTATATGGGAGCAGTTCTTC.

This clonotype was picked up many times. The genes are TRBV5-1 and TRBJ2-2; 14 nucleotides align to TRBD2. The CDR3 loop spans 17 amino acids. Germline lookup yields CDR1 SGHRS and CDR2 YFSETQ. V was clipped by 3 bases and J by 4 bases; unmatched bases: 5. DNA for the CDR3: TGCGCCAGCAGCTCAGGGACTAGCGGGGGCCGCACCGGGGAGCTGTTTTTT. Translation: CASSSGTSGGRTGELFF.

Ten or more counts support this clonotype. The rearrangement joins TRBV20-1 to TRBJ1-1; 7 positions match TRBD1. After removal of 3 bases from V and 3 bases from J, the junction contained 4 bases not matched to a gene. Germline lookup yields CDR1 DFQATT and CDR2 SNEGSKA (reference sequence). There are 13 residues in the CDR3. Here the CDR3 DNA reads TGCAGTGCTAGTAAGGGGGCGGACACTGAAGCTTTCTTT. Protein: CSASKGADTEAFF.

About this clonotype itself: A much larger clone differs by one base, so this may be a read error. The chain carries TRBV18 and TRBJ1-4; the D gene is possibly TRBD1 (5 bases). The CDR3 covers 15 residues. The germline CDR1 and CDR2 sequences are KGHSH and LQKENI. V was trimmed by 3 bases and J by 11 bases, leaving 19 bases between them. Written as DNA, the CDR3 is TGTGCCAGCTCACCCGACAGCCTGGATTTAGACAAACTGTTTTTT. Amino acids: CASSPDSLDLDKLFF.

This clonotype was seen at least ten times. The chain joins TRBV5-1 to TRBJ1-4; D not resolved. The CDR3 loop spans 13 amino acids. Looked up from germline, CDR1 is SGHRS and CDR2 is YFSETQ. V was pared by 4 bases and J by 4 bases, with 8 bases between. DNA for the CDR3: TGCGCCAGCAGCCCGGGCCTTAATGAAAAACTGTTTTTT. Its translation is CASSPGLNEKLFF.

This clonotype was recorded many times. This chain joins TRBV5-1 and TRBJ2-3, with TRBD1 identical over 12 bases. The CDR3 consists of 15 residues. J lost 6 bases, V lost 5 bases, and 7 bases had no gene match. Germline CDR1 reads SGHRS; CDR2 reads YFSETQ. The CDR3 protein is CASSRDRGRADTQYF. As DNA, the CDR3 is TGCGCCAGCAGTCGGGACAGGGGGCGTGCGGATACGCAGTATTTT.

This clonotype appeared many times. The CDR3 DNA reads TGTGCCAGCAGCCAAGATGATGGGACAGTAAGCCAGCCCCAGCATTTT. It encodes CASSQDDGTVSQPQHF. The V and J genes are TRBV4-2 and TRBJ1-5, with 7 bases aligning to TRBD1. Germline V gives CDR1 LGHNA, CDR2 YNFKEQ. V gave up 0 bases and J gave up 7 bases; unmatched junction bases: 9. CDR3 length equals 16 residues.